Listed below are T cell receptor beta chains from one sample, sequenced in a study of CD8 T cells in ankylosing spondylitis. TCRdb re-derived calls from the 5' RACE reads in MiXCR, one entry per CDR3 protein. The sample records around 90,000 distinct CDR3 sequences, about 27% being singletons. The sequenced material came from blood, either unsorted or a sorted T cell fraction (not recorded which). The receptors come from a male donor with ankylosing spondylitis or in good health (not recorded which). Both conserved end residues are trimmed from each CDR3. Each record gives: J gene, clone size, V gene, CDR3 protein. The size entry is marked missing in some rows and otherwise reads once, few, many or a size class.

TRBJ1-2	many	TRBV4-2	ASSQDPRQTGYGYT
TRBJ2-6	-	TRBV12-3/TRBV12-4	ASRPGGTGANVLT
TRBJ2-3	many	TRBV5-1	ASSVPRDFADTQY
TRBJ1-1	many	TRBV20-1	RRGTEAF
TRBJ2-1	few	TRBV7-2	ASSSVGRGGNNEQF
TRBJ2-7	once	TRBV29-1	SVEGAGDYEQY
TRBJ2-3	few	TRBV20-1	SAFRTSGSFGTDTQY
TRBJ1-2	-	TRBV12-3/TRBV12-4	ASSLPGQRTFGYT
TRBJ1-2	-	TRBV3-1	ASSQAIGAHYGYT
TRBJ1-2	few	TRBV5-5	ASSLEPDVGYT